This T cell receptor beta chain was sequenced during a study of cytomegalovirus exposure and HLA in healthy donors. A multiplex PCR was run with 60 Vbeta primers and 13 Jbeta primers. Sequenced by immunoSEQ multiplex PCR; TCRdb stores in-frame clones only, minus some. The sample carries 75,000 to 90,000 clones, roughly 80% recorded once. V was clipped by 4 bases and J by 3 bases; unmatched bases: 5. CDR1 is SGHTA and CDR2 is FQGNSA in the germline V gene. The CDR3 consists of 15 residues. The V call is TRBV7-2, the J call TRBJ2-1; TRBD1 agrees at 8 bases. The sample consisted of PBMCs. The receptor comes from a man aged 35-49 years in good health and CMV-seronegative. This chain's CDR3 is CASSSTGELYNEQFF. CDR3 in DNA: TGTGCCAGCAGCTCGACAGGGGAACTCTACAATGAGCAGTTCTTC.